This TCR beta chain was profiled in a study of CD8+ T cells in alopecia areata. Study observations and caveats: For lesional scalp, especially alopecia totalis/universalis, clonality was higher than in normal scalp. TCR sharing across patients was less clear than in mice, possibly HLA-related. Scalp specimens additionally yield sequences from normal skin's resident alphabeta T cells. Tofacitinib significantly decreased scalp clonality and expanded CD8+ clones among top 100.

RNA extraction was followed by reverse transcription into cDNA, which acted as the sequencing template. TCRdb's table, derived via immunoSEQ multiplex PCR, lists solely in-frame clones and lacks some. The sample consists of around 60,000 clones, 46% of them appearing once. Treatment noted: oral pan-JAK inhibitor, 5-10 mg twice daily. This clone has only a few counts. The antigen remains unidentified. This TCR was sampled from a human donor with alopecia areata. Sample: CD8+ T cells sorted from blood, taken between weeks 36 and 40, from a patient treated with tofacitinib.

CDR3 nucleotides: TGCGCCAGCAGCCGGGACAGGGGGGTATGGACTGAAGCTTTCTTT. It translates to CASSRDRGVWTEAFF. V usage is TRBV5-1 and J usage is TRBJ1-1; 11 nucleotides line up with TRBD1. Germline loops: CDR1 SGHRS, CDR2 YFSETQ. V lost 4 bases, J lost 5 bases, and 7 bases stayed unmatched. There are 15 residues in the CDR3.